The rows below give T cell receptor beta chains drawn from one sample of a study of cytomegalovirus exposure and HLA in healthy donors. Profiled with immunoSEQ multiplex PCR; TCRdb holds only in-frame clones, not every one. Of about 130,000 clones listed, around 84% are singletons. The sequenced sample was PBMCs. Receptors originate from a man between 45 and 60 years old in good health and CMV-seronegative. Both conserved end residues are part of each CDR3. D genes are given only for firm matches. Clone sizes are given selectively: once, few, many, or a class where the clone is expanded.

J gene,D gene,clone size,V gene,CDR3 protein,CDR3 DNA
TRBJ2-7,TRBD1,few,TRBV2,CASMRGRGFDEQYF,TGTGCCAGCATGAGAGGCAGGGGGTTTGACGAGCAGTACTTC
TRBJ2-2,TRBD1,.,TRBV5-6,CASSFQQGADTGELFF,TGTGCCAGCAGCTTTCAGCAGGGGGCGGACACCGGGGAGCTGTTTTTT
TRBJ2-1,.,.,TRBV6-5,CASRSTSYNEQFF,TGTGCCAGCAGATCGACTAGCTACAATGAGCAGTTCTTC
TRBJ1-2,.,.,TRBV13,CASSLEVGGNGYTF,TGTGCCAGCAGCTTAGAGGTAGGGGGAAATGGCTACACCTTC
TRBJ1-6,.,few,TRBV18,CASSPNLRGNSPLHF,TGTGCCAGCTCACCAAATCTCAGGGGTAATTCACCCCTCCACTTT
TRBJ2-7,TRBD2,.,TRBV14,CASSEIFGTKQYEQYF,TGTGCCAGCAGCGAAATATTCGGGACTAAACAGTACGAGCAGTACTTC
TRBJ2-7,TRBD2,once,TRBV10-3,CAISPGGSSYEQYF,TGTGCCATCAGTCCGGGGGGGTCCTCCTACGAGCAGTACTTC
TRBJ2-1,.,.,TRBV27,CASSVNGGYNEQFF,TGTGCCAGCAGTGTAAACGGAGGCTACAATGAGCAGTTCTTC
TRBJ2-5,TRBD2,.,TRBV9,CASSVGTSWETQYF,TGTGCCAGCAGCGTCGGGACTAGCTGGGAGACCCAGTACTTC
TRBJ2-7,.,.,TRBV20-1,CSALGGYEQYF,TGCAGTGCCTTGGGGGGCTACGAGCAGTACTTC
TRBJ2-7,TRBD1,.,TRBV4-2,CASSQGTGPGYEQYF,TGTGCCAGCAGCCAAGGGACAGGGCCTGGCTACGAGCAGTACTTC
TRBJ2-1,.,.,TRBV5-6,CASSLSRGPYNEQFF,TGTGCCAGCAGCTTGTCTAGGGGCCCTTACAATGAGCAGTTCTTC
TRBJ2-5,TRBD2,.,TRBV9,CASSLRTSGQETQYF,TGTGCCAGCAGCCTTCGGACTAGCGGTCAAGAGACCCAGTACTTC
TRBJ2-3,.,.,TRBV7-2,CASSALRGASTGTDTQYF,TGTGCCAGCAGCGCCCTTCGTGGGGCGTCGACTGGCACAGATACGCAGTATTTT
TRBJ2-7,TRBD1,.,TRBV5-1,CASSLVTGGSSYEQYF,TGCGCCAGCAGCTTGGTTACAGGGGGGAGCTCCTACGAGCAGTACTTC
TRBJ1-1,TRBD1,.,TRBV6-6,CASSSYRGAEAFF,TGTGCCAGCAGTTCATACAGGGGCGCTGAAGCTTTCTTT
TRBJ2-7,.,.,TRBV7-2,CASSLGGPTYEQYF,TGTGCCAGCAGCTTGGGGGGGCCTACCTACGAGCAGTACTTC
TRBJ1-2,TRBD1,.,TRBV19,CASSQPGTVYGYTF,TGTGCCAGTAGTCAACCGGGGACAGTCTATGGCTACACCTTC
TRBJ2-2,TRBD1,.,TRBV5-6,CASTDRGQDTGELFF,TGTGCCAGCACAGACAGGGGGCAGGACACCGGGGAGCTGTTTTTT
TRBJ2-1,.,.,TRBV5-1,CASSPQGYNEQFF,TGCGCCAGCAGCCCACAGGGCTACAATGAGCAGTTCTTC
TRBJ2-7,.,.,TRBV7-8,CASSLATTVTYEQYF,TGTGCCAGCAGCTTAGCGACTACAGTGACCTACGAGCAGTACTTC
TRBJ1-2,.,.,TRBV19,CAIQDRTNYGYTF,TGTGCCATCCAAGACAGGACTAACTATGGCTACACCTTC
TRBJ1-2,.,.,TRBV4-2,CASSQDGARGYTF,TGTGCCAGCAGCCAAGATGGGGCTAGGGGCTACACCTTC
TRBJ1-5,.,.,TRBV5-8,CASSLGGGWRNQPQHF,TGTGCCAGCAGCTTGGGCGGGGGGTGGAGGAATCAGCCCCAGCATTTT
TRBJ2-2,TRBD1,.,TRBV9,CASSVDWGQVSGELFF,TGTGCCAGCAGCGTAGATTGGGGACAGGTCTCCGGGGAGCTGTTTTTT
TRBJ2-3,.,once,TRBV7-3,CASSPGSRADTQYF,TGTGCCAGCAGCCCAGGTTCGAGGGCAGATACGCAGTATTTT
TRBJ2-1,.,few,TRBV4-3,CASSQDPDFYNEQFF,TGCGCCAGCAGCCAAGATCCGGACTTCTACAATGAGCAGTTCTTC
TRBJ2-7,.,.,TRBV27,CASRRLLSAQSYEQYF,TGTGCCAGCAGGAGGCTACTCAGCGCCCAATCCTACGAGCAGTACTTC
TRBJ1-5,.,.,TRBV6-1,CASSEDLAGKNQPQHF,TGTGCCAGCAGTGAAGACCTGGCGGGAAAAAATCAGCCCCAGCATTTT
TRBJ2-2,.,.,TRBV7-7,CASSLLPVDSNTGELFF,TGTGCTAGCAGCTTACTTCCAGTGGACTCGAACACCGGGGAGCTGTTTTTT
TRBJ1-5,TRBD1,few,TRBV18,CASSKGDSQGMRNQPQHF,TGTGCCAGCTCAAAAGGGGACAGCCAAGGGATGCGGAATCAGCCCCAGCATTTT
TRBJ2-1,TRBD2,.,TRBV4-2,CASSQGLALSNEQFF,TGTGCCAGCAGCCAAGGACTAGCGCTTTCGAATGAGCAGTTCTTC
TRBJ1-2,.,once,TRBV30,CAWSVPGHYIPYF,TGTGCCTGGAGTGTACCGGGACATTACATCCCCTATTTC
TRBJ1-2,TRBD1,few,TRBV29-1,CSVLQGVGYTF,TGCAGCGTCCTACAGGGGGTCGGCTACACCTTC
TRBJ1-1,TRBD1,.,TRBV7-6,CASSARQGSGYNTEAFF,TGTGCCAGCAGCGCCCGACAGGGCTCCGGATACAACACTGAAGCTTTCTTT
TRBJ2-1,.,.,TRBV7-6,CASSLVGEAGEQFF,TGTGCCAGCAGCTTAGTGGGGGAGGCAGGGGAGCAGTTCTTC
TRBJ1-2,.,.,TRBV5-4,CASSPRGPNYGYTF,TGTGCCAGCAGCCCTCGTGGGCCTAACTATGGCTACACCTTC
TRBJ1-2,.,.,TRBV5-4,CASSLDSINYGYTF,TGTGCCAGCAGCTTGGACAGTATTAACTATGGCTACACCTTC
TRBJ1-6,.,.,TRBV4-1,CAISQDGGSRGGNSPLHF,TGCGCCATCAGCCAAGATGGGGGTTCCCGGGGGGGTAATTCACCCCTCCACTTT
TRBJ1-2,TRBD1,.,TRBV7-2,CASSRTGFGYTF,TGTGCCAGCAGCAGGACAGGGTTTGGCTACACCTTC
TRBJ1-5,TRBD1,.,TRBV19,CASGQGENQPQHF,TGTGCCAGCGGACAGGGGGAAAATCAGCCCCAGCATTTT
TRBJ1-2,TRBD1,few,TRBV5-8,CASSLARTGYTGYTF,TGTGCCAGCAGCTTGGCGCGGACAGGCTACACGGGCTACACCTTC
TRBJ2-2,.,.,TRBV18,CASSPAGRQIGELFF,TGTGCCAGCTCACCCGCGGGACGGCAGATCGGGGAGCTGTTTTTT
TRBJ2-7,TRBD1,.,TRBV4-1,CASSPDRGRGDEQYF,TGCGCCAGCAGCCCTGACAGGGGGCGAGGGGACGAGCAGTACTTC
TRBJ1-2,.,.,TRBV10-3,CAISESGEGKGYTF,TGTGCCATCAGTGAGTCGGGTGAGGGAAAGGGCTACACCTTC
TRBJ1-2,.,.,TRBV6-5,CASSYSPSNLNYGYTF,TGTGCCAGCAGTTATTCCCCAAGTAACTTAAACTATGGCTACACCTTC
TRBJ2-3,.,.,TRBV12-2,CASRPGWGQAITDTQYF,TGTGCAAGTCGCCCCGGTTGGGGACAGGCGATAACAGATACGCAGTATTTT
TRBJ2-7,TRBD2,.,TRBV5-1,CASSPSPRGGHYEQYF,TGCGCCAGCTCCCCCTCCCCGCGGGGGGGCCACTACGAGCAGTACTTC
TRBJ1-1,TRBD1,.,TRBV2,CASTTDRGTEAFF,TGTGCCAGCACTACGGACAGGGGCACTGAAGCTTTCTTT
TRBJ1-2,.,.,TRBV30,CAWSAFTGNGYTF,TGTGCCTGGAGTGCCTTTACAGGGAATGGCTACACCTTC
TRBJ1-2,.,few,TRBV6-1,CASSVDSNYGYTF,TGTGCCAGCAGTGTGGACAGCAACTATGGCTACACCTTC
TRBJ1-4,TRBD1,.,TRBV5-1,CASSLNRGSNEKLFF,TGCGCCAGCAGCTTGAACAGGGGGTCTAATGAAAAACTGTTTTTT
TRBJ1-5,.,.,TRBV19,CASSIDLGVGNQPQHF,TGTGCCAGTAGTATAGATCTCGGGGTGGGCAATCAGCCCCAGCATTTT
TRBJ2-2,.,.,TRBV30,CAGSDRPNTGELFF,TGTGCCGGATCCGACAGGCCTAACACCGGGGAGCTGTTTTTT
TRBJ2-5,.,few,TRBV5-1,CASSLGQGETQYF,TGCGCCAGCAGCTTGGGGCAGGGAGAGACCCAGTACTTC
TRBJ2-1,TRBD2,.,TRBV30,CASTSGGPSYNEQFF,TGTGCCTCCACTAGCGGGGGGCCCTCCTACAATGAGCAGTTCTTC
TRBJ2-1,.,.,TRBV4-3,CASSQDNPSNEQFF,TGCGCCAGCAGCCAAGATAATCCTAGTAATGAGCAGTTCTTC
TRBJ1-6,.,.,TRBV30,CAWDIGNSPLHF,TGTGCCTGGGACATAGGCAATTCACCCCTCCACTTT
TRBJ2-7,TRBD1,.,TRBV7-2,CASSLGQAAYLYEQYF,TGTGCCAGCAGCTTGGGACAGGCCGCCTATCTCTACGAGCAGTACTTC
TRBJ2-3,TRBD1,.,TRBV7-9,CASSPKDRGTDTQYF,TGTGCCAGCAGCCCAAAGGACAGGGGTACAGATACGCAGTATTTT